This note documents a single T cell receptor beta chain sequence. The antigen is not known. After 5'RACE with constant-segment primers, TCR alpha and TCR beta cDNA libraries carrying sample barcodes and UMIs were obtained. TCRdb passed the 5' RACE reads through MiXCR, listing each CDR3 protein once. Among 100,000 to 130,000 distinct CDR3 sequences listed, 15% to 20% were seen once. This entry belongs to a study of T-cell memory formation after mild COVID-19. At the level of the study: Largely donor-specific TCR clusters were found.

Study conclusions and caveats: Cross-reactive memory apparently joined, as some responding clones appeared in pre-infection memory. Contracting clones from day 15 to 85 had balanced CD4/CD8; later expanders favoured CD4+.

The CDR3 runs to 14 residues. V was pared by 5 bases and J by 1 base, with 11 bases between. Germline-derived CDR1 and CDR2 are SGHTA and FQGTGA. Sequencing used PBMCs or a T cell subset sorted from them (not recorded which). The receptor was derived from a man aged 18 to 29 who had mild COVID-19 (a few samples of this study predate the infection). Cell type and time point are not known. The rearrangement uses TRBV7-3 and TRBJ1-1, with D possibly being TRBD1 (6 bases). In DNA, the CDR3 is TGTGCCAGCAGCGCCAGGGGCGGGAACACTGAAGCTTTCTTT. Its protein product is CASSARGGNTEAFF.